This entry lists 25 T cell receptor beta chains sequenced from one sample in a study of cytomegalovirus exposure and HLA in healthy donors. Both 60 Vbeta primers and 13 Jbeta primers went into the PCR. TCRdb's table, derived via immunoSEQ multiplex PCR, lists solely in-frame clones and lacks some. The repertoire holds under 95,000 clones, with roughly 8.2% as singletons. The sample comprised PBMCs. These receptor sequences come from a man over 45 in good health and CMV-seronegative.

This clone was observed a few times. V and J are TRBV7-9 and TRBJ1-2; a possible D gene is TRBD1 (5 bases). CDR3 length: 14 residues. V lost 1 base and J lost 2, with 8 bases in between. Germline CDR1 SEHNR, CDR2 FQNEAQ (reference sequence). For the CDR3, the DNA is TGTGCCAGCAGCTTAGACCGGGGGAACTATGGCTACACCTTC. Amino acids: CASSLDRGNYGYTF.

This clone was seen only a few times. The chain combines TRBV9 with TRBJ1-4; TRBD1 matches 8 bases. The CDR3 extends over 15 amino acids. Per germline, CDR1 SGDLS and CDR2 YYNGEE. The V segment lost 2 bases and the J segment 6 bases; nucleotides outside the gene matches: 6. The CDR3 spells CASSVRGTGDEKLFF. CDR3 DNA sequence: TGTGCCAGCAGCGTTCGGGGGACAGGCGATGAAAAACTGTTTTTT.

This rearrangement joins TRBV28 to TRBJ2-3, with D perhaps TRBD2 (6 bases). Trimming took 3 bases from V and 7 from J, leaving 14 bases between them. The CDR3 totals 14 residues. Germline CDR1 is MDHEN and CDR2 is SYDVKM. The CDR3 sequence: CASSFPRRGYTQYF. Written as DNA, the CDR3 is TGTGCCAGCAGTTTCCCTAGACGGGGGTATACGCAGTATTTT.

The V and J genes are TRBV19 and TRBJ2-2; TRBD1 agrees at 8 bases. Unmatched junction bases numbered 10, after V lost 8 bases and J lost 5 bases. Germline-derived CDR1 and CDR2 are LNHDA and SQIVND (reference sequence). The CDR3 is 15 residues long. CDR3 protein: CASGMTGEKTGELFF. The CDR3, as DNA: TGTGCCAGTGGAATGACAGGGGAAAAAACCGGGGAGCTGTTTTTT.

This clone came up a few times. CDR3 in amino acids: CASSSGGNSYNEQFF. CDR3 nucleotide sequence: TGTGCCAGCAGCTCGGGGGGGAATTCCTACAATGAGCAGTTCTTC. The chain uses TRBV7-2 and TRBJ2-1; 8 positions agree with TRBD2. V shed 4 bases and J 1 base; nucleotides not matched to a gene: 3. The length of the CDR3 is 15 residues. Per the germline V gene, CDR1 is SGHTA and CDR2 is FQGNSA.

In this sample, this clone turned up a few times. The chain uses TRBV5-1 and TRBJ1-1; TRBD1 matches at 10 bases. Germline trimming cut 0 bases from V and 6 bases from J; bases unmatched to any gene: 5. Germline V gene sequence: CDR1 SGHRS, CDR2 YFSETQ. CDR3 length equals 15 residues. The CDR3 bases are TGCGCCAGCAGCTTGGGACAGGGGGCTCTCGCTGAAGCTTTCTTT. Translating gives CASSLGQGALAEAFF.

This sequence joins TRBV6-6 and TRBJ1-1; D is ambiguous. The CDR3 has 14 amino acids. Germline V CDR1 and CDR2: MNHNY, SVGAGI (reference sequence). The ends were cut back, 7 bases at V and 1 base at J, with 13 bases in the middle. CDR3 DNA: TGTGCCAGCACCATGGCCCCAACGAACACTGAAGCTTTCTTT. It encodes CASTMAPTNTEAFF.

This clone occurred a few times. CDR3 in DNA: TGTGCCAGCAGTCCGACACCTCCCTATGGCTACACCTTC. It specifies CASSPTPPYGYTF. The gene calls are TRBV27 and TRBJ1-2; D ambiguous. This CDR3 spans 13 amino acids. In germline, CDR1 is MNHEY, CDR2 SMNVEV (reference sequence). Trimming pared 5 bases from V and 4 bases from J, leaving 11 bases between.

In its sample, this clone was seen a few times. CDR3 sequence: CASGGRSWEKLFF. CDR3 nucleotide sequence: TGTGCCAGCGGGGGGAGGTCGTGGGAAAAACTGTTTTTT. The chain is built from TRBV28 and TRBJ1-4, with a weak D call TRBD1 (5 bases). This CDR3 contains 13 residues. CDR1 MDHEN and CDR2 SYDVKM come from the germline V gene. V lost 8 bases and J lost 8, with 15 bases in between.

This clone has more than one count but fewer than ten. The chain couples TRBV2 to TRBJ2-3; tentative D call: TRBD2 (7 bases). This CDR3 spans 14 amino acids. CDR1 SNHLY and CDR2 FYNNEI come from the germline V gene. Trimming left V 4 bases short and J 12 bases short, with 20 bases between. CDR3 sequence (DNA): TGTGCCAGCAGTGTGTCGCGGGGGCTGGATAGACAGTATTTT. It specifies CASSVSRGLDRQYF.

This clone was picked up a small number of times. Different DNA sequences within this sample yield the same CDR3. The chain links TRBV28 to TRBJ1-2; D is uncertain. The ends were cut back, 3 bases at V and 0 bases at J, with 5 bases in the middle. The CDR3 loop spans 13 amino acids. Germline V lookup: CDR1 MDHEN, CDR2 SYDVKM. The CDR3 here is CASSLRTNYGYTF. As DNA, the CDR3 is TGTGCCAGCAGTTTGAGGACTAACTATGGCTACACCTTC.

This sequence joins TRBV4-1 and TRBJ1-5; D gene uncertain. Germline CDR1 and CDR2: MGHRA and YSYEKL. V was clipped by 6 bases and J by 7 bases, with 22 bases between them. This CDR3 has 16 residues. CDR3 residues: CASSISLLRVTQPQHF. The CDR3 nucleotides read TGCGCCAGCAGTATTTCGCTTTTGCGGGTTACCCAGCCCCAGCATTTT.

This CDR3 reads CASSLETGNTEAFF. In DNA, the CDR3 is TGTGCCAGCAGCTTAGAGACAGGGAACACTGAAGCTTTCTTT. V usage is TRBV11-2 and J usage is TRBJ1-1, with D maybe TRBD1 (6 bases). Germline V gene data show CDR1 as SGHAT and CDR2 as FQNNGV. This CDR3 has 14 amino acids. Deletions cut 0 bases from V and 1 base from J, with 6 bases between.

This clone was seen more than once but under ten times. V is TRBV5-1 and J is TRBJ2-7; tentatively, D is TRBD1 (6 bases). Germline lookup yields CDR1 SGHRS and CDR2 YFSETQ. The V gene lost 3 bases and the J gene lost 0 bases, with 13 bases spanning the gap. The CDR3 contains 15 residues. The chain's CDR3 is CASSSSRGTSYEQYF. The CDR3 coding sequence is TGCGCCAGCAGCTCATCGAGGGGGACCTCCTACGAGCAGTACTTC.

The genes are TRBV7-2 and TRBJ2-3; D gene unclear. The V gene's germline CDR1 is SGHTA and CDR2 FQGNSA. The V gene lost 2 bases and the J gene lost 2 bases, with 14 bases spanning the gap. This CDR3 has 16 residues. This CDR3 is CASSLIGWRPTDTQYF. The CDR3 DNA follows: TGTGCCAGCAGCTTAATCGGGTGGCGGCCCACAGATACGCAGTATTTT.

This chain connects TRBV27 to TRBJ2-1; 14 bases agree with TRBD2. This CDR3 contains 17 residues. The germline CDR1 and CDR2 sequences are MNHEY and SMNVEV (reference sequence). V shed 4 bases, J shed 6 bases, and the junction held 8 bases outside the gene matches. The CDR3 nucleotides read TGTGCCAGCAGTTCCACGAGGACTAGCGGGAGGATCAATGAGCAGTTCTTC. Protein product: CASSSTRTSGRINEQFF.

The chain carries TRBV6-1 and TRBJ2-7, with a tentative D call TRBD1 (6 bases). V was cut by 7 bases and J by 2 bases, with 15 bases left in between. From germline, CDR1 is MNHNS and CDR2 SASEGT. The CDR3 covers 14 residues. CDR3 nucleotide sequence: TGTGCCAGCATCCCCCCCGGGACACCCTACGAGCAGTACTTC. Its protein is CASIPPGTPYEQYF.

The chain couples TRBV18 to TRBJ1-1; 8 bases are shared with TRBD1. Trimming at V came to 2 bases and at J to 2 bases, leaving 7 bases not matched to a gene. The CDR3 is made up of 16 amino acids. Germline V gene sequence: CDR1 KGHSH, CDR2 LQKENI. CDR3 loop: CASSPLGTGRNTEAFF. CDR3 DNA sequence: TGTGCCAGCTCACCATTGGGGACAGGCCGAAACACTGAAGCTTTCTTT.

This clone has more than one count but fewer than ten. V usage is TRBV5-4 and J usage is TRBJ1-2; the D gene is possibly TRBD1 (5 bases). Per the germline V gene, CDR1 is SGHNT and CDR2 is YYREEE (reference sequence). V lost 4 bases, J lost 0 bases, and 16 bases lay in between. The CDR3 is 16 residues long. DNA of the CDR3: TGTGCCAGCAGCCCCCCGAGTGGGGCAGCTAACTATGGCTACACCTTC. Its translation: CASSPPSGAANYGYTF.

This rearrangement joins TRBV19 to TRBJ2-5; a weak D match, TRBD1 (5 bases). The CDR3 is made up of 15 amino acids. Germline CDR1 LNHDA, CDR2 SQIVND (reference sequence). Trimming stripped 1 base from V and 1 base from J, with 10 bases between. The CDR3 loop is CASSIGARVQETQYF. DNA for the CDR3: TGTGCCAGTAGTATAGGGGCCAGGGTCCAAGAGACCCAGTACTTC. Complete variable domain (other parts from reference TRBV19 and TRBJ2-5): DGGITQSPKYLFRKEGQNVTLSCEQNLNHDAMYWYRQDPGQGLRLIYYSQIVNDFQKGDIAEGYSVSREKKESFPLTVTSAQKNPTAFYLCASSIGARVQETQYFGPGTRLLVL.

This CDR3 reads CASSLDGNGYTF. CDR3 coding DNA: TGCGCCAGCAGCTTGGACGGGAATGGCTACACCTTC. The chain combines TRBV5-1 with TRBJ1-2, with D unclear. The CDR3 contains 12 residues. With 0 bases removed from V and 6 bases from J, the gap between germline ends came to 6 bases. Germline V lookup: CDR1 SGHRS, CDR2 YFSETQ.

In regard to this clone: Additional DNA sequences in this sample encode the identical CDR3. The chain carries TRBV4-3 and TRBJ2-5; the match to TRBD2 covers 8 bases. The junction had 12 bases not matched to a gene; V was cut back by 4 bases and J by 5 bases. The CDR3 has 16 amino acids. Germline CDR1 LGHNA, CDR2 YSLEER. DNA of the CDR3: TGCGCCAGCAGCCGCGGATTAGCGGGACTCCCGGAGACCCAGTACTTC. This encodes CASSRGLAGLPETQYF.

In this sample, this clone turned up a few times. The chain joins TRBV19 to TRBJ1-5, with D maybe TRBD1 (5 bases). CDR3 length equals 15 residues. V lost 1 base to trimming and J lost 6 bases, with 13 bases between them. The germline CDR1 and CDR2 sequences are LNHDA and SQIVND (reference sequence). The CDR3, as DNA: TGTGCCAGTAGTATAGTGGCAGGGTCGGGTCAGCCCCAGCATTTT. This sequence encodes CASSIVAGSGQPQHF. The entire variable domain, with the rest obtained from reference TRBV19 and TRBJ1-5, is as follows: DGGITQSPKYLFRKEGQNVTLSCEQNLNHDAMYWYRQDPGQGLRLIYYSQIVNDFQKGDIAEGYSVSREKKESFPLTVTSAQKNPTAFYLCASSIVAGSGQPQHFGDGTRLSIL.

V and J are TRBV4-1 and TRBJ2-4; the match to TRBD1 covers 8 bases. CDR1 is MGHRA and CDR2 is YSYEKL in the germline V gene. The V gene end was trimmed by 3 bases and the J gene end by 1 base; junction bases not matched to a gene: 8. The CDR3 consists of 17 residues. The CDR3 spells CASSHIGTGSAKNIQYF. The DNA for the CDR3 is TGCGCCAGCAGCCACATCGGGACAGGTTCGGCCAAAAACATTCAGTACTTC.

In its sample, this clone was seen a few times. V and J are TRBV28 and TRBJ1-3; 7 bases fit TRBD1. Germline V CDR1 and CDR2: MDHEN, SYDVKM. The CDR3 sequence is 15 residues long. The V gene end was trimmed by 5 bases and the J gene end by 4 bases; junction bases not matched to a gene: 8. The CDR3 coding sequence is TGTGCCAGCAGTGCCGCCGTGACAGGGGGAAACACCATATATTTT. Protein sequence: CASSAAVTGGNTIYF.